Listed here is a single TCR beta chain. Its target is unknown. This record belongs to a study of T-cell reconstitution after alpha-beta-depleted transplantation in children. Notes on the study in general: Among T cells one year after transplant, newly produced cells accounted for most counts and diversity. It was surviving recipient T cells and thymic progenitors that gave some patients high TCRbeta diversity at day 60. After transplant, at about two months, alpha-beta T cells were reportedly derived from several hundred expanded graft clones.

Unique molecular identifiers were built into the TCRbeta library. TCRdb fed the PCR reads into MiXCR, producing one record per CDR3 protein. Of around 960,000 distinct CDR3 sequences in the sample, roughly 29% are singletons; the top ten hold under 30%. Germline assignment: CDR1 LGHNA and CDR2 YNFKEQ. CDR3 length: 15 amino acids. The junction had 5 bases not matched to a gene; V was cut back by 2 bases and J by 5 bases. Sequencing was performed on PBMCs, mostly from graft donor cells, taken 360 days after TCRalphabeta/CD19-depleted stem cell transplant. This TCR came from a boy under two years old who had a stem cell transplant for SCID, so the T cells may come from the graft donor. This chain joins TRBV4-2 and TRBJ2-7; TRBD1 matches 11 bases. The CDR3 is CASSQQDRGRDEQYF. CDR3 DNA: TGTGCCAGCAGCCAACAGGACAGGGGGCGGGACGAGCAGTACTTC.